Shown below are 27 T cell receptor beta chains from a single sample sequenced in a study of blood T cell repertoires in COVID-19. Profiling relied on immunoSEQ multiplex PCR, and the TCRdb table lists in-frame clones only, not all of them. Found here are tens of thousands of clones, around 88% of them singletons; the top ten hold 3.7%. Sequencing was done on a sample of peripheral blood. The receptors derive from a human donor in a cohort sampled during active COVID-19.

This chain connects TRBV5-1 to TRBJ1-1, with TRBD1 as a possible D gene (6 bases). This CDR3 has 17 residues. Germline values: CDR1 SGHRS, CDR2 YFSETQ. V lost 0 bases, J lost 4 bases, and 19 bases lay in between. In nucleotides, the CDR3 is TGCGCCAGCAGCTTGGGGTTGGTATGGACAGATAGCACTGAAGCTTTCTTT. This codes for CASSLGLVWTDSTEAFF.

For this clone: Other nucleotide sequences in the sample specify the same CDR3. This chain connects TRBV30 to TRBJ1-2; 9 nucleotides match TRBD1. This CDR3 contains 13 residues. Germline V CDR1 and CDR2: GTSNPN, SVGIG (reference sequence). V was pared by 0 bases and J by 6 bases, with 2 bases of the junction left unmatched. CDR3 bases: TGTGCCTGGAGTGTACAGGGGGCCAATGGCTACACCTTC. Amino acids: CAWSVQGANGYTF.

The chain couples TRBV28 to TRBJ2-5, with D tentatively TRBD2 (6 bases). Germline CDR1 and CDR2: MDHEN and SYDVKM. This CDR3 region has 13 residues. Trimming cost V 10 bases and J 2 bases, with 14 bases left between them. CDR3 amino acids: CAIASSAQETQYF. DNA for the CDR3: TGTGCCATCGCCTCTAGCGCACAAGAGACCCAGTACTTC.

The CDR3 spells CATSLSEQYF. DNA of the CDR3: TGTGCCACCAGTCTGAGCGAGCAGTACTTC. This chain connects TRBV24-1 to TRBJ2-7; no reliable D call. CDR1 and CDR2 (germline): KGHDR, SFDVKD. The CDR3 has 10 amino acids. V was clipped by 6 bases and J by 6 bases, with 5 bases between them.

V and J are TRBV6-5 and TRBJ1-5; no definite D call. V shed 10 bases and J shed 7 bases, with 20 bases lying between them. This CDR3 is 14 amino acids long. Per germline, CDR1 MNHEY and CDR2 SVGAGI. Written as DNA, the CDR3 is TGTGCCATCCTCGCGGGGTCGGGCGGACAGCCCCAGCATTTT. Protein sequence: CAILAGSGGQPQHF.

The rearrangement joins TRBV6-1 to TRBJ1-1; D not resolved. The CDR3 is 11 residues long. V was trimmed by 3 bases and J by 7 bases, leaving 6 bases between them. Germline CDR1 reads MNHNS; CDR2 reads SASEGT. Here the CDR3 DNA reads TGTGCCAGCAGTGAGTCAGGTGAAGCTTTCTTT. Translated, it gives CASSESGEAFF.

This clone was detected a few times. This chain connects TRBV20-1 to TRBJ2-2, with 12 nucleotides matching TRBD2. V shed 3 bases, J shed 7 bases, and the junction held 15 bases outside the gene matches. The CDR3 contains 18 residues. The germline gives CDR1 DFQATT, CDR2 SNEGSKA (reference sequence). DNA for the CDR3: TGCAGTGCTAGTCCTTACTCCATGACTAGCGGGAGTGGCGGGGAGCTGTTTTTT. Translating it yields CSASPYSMTSGSGGELFF.

The rearrangement links TRBV7-2 to TRBJ1-2; 10 bases line up with TRBD1. Looked up from germline, CDR1 is SGHTA and CDR2 is FQGNSA. With V trimmed by 5 bases and J by 6 bases, 9 bases remained unmatched. The length of the CDR3 is 15 residues. This chain's CDR3 is CASSLTGTGENGYTF. CDR3 sequence (DNA): TGTGCCAGCAGCCTAACAGGGACAGGGGAAAATGGCTACACCTTC.

The count of this clone is one. V usage is TRBV2 and J usage is TRBJ2-1; 7 bases map to TRBD1. CDR3 length equals 14 residues. The V gene end was trimmed by 7 bases and the J gene end by 0 bases; junction bases not matched to a gene: 3. The germline gives CDR1 SNHLY, CDR2 FYNNEI. The CDR3 nucleotides are TGTGCCAGCAACCGGGACAGCTCCTACAATGAGCAGTTCTTC. It translates to CASNRDSSYNEQFF. Looking up the rest from reference TRBV2 and TRBJ2-1 gives the full variable domain: EPEVTQTPSHQVTQMGQEVILRCVPISNHLYFYWYRQILGQKVEFLVSFYNNEISEKSEIFDDQFSVERPDGSNFTLKIRSTKLEDSAMYFCASNRDSSYNEQFFGPGTRLTVL.

V is TRBV4-1 and J is TRBJ2-3; TRBD2 matches 11 bases. With 0 bases clipped from V and 1 base from J, the junction kept 6 bases outside the gene matches. This CDR3 is built from 18 residues. From germline, CDR1 is MGHRA and CDR2 YSYEKL. CDR3 region: CASSQDGSGRAGTDTQYF. The DNA for the CDR3 is TGCGCCAGCAGCCAAGATGGTAGCGGGAGGGCCGGCACAGATACGCAGTATTTT.

The chain combines TRBV4-2 with TRBJ2-1; D possibly corresponds to TRBD2 (6 bases). V was trimmed by 1 base and J by 8 bases, leaving 12 bases between them. Germline CDR1 is LGHNA and CDR2 is YNFKEQ. This CDR3 region has 14 residues. This chain's CDR3 is CASSQVTPGDEQFF. Here the CDR3 DNA reads TGTGCCAGCAGCCAAGTCACTCCGGGGGATGAGCAGTTCTTC.

The V call is TRBV9, the J call TRBJ2-5; D is uncertain. CDR1 and CDR2 (germline): SGDLS, YYNGEE. Trimming took 5 bases from V and 1 from J, leaving 18 bases between them. This CDR3 spans 16 amino acids. CDR3 bases: TGTGCCAGCAGTCTTACCCCTTGGCGGCCCCAAGAGACCCAGTACTTC. Translating it yields CASSLTPWRPQETQYF.

The rearrangement joins TRBV6-2 or TRBV6-3 to TRBJ2-7; D might be TRBD2 (5 bases). The CDR3 is 14 residues long. The V gene's germline CDR1 is MNHEY and CDR2 SVGEGT. V was cut by 4 bases and J by 1 base, with 11 bases left in between. CDR3 sequence reads: CASSSPSRSYEQYF. The CDR3 DNA reads as TGTGCCAGCAGTTCGCCTAGCAGATCCTACGAGCAGTACTTC.

This clone was counted once. J is TRBJ2-3 and V is TRBV9, with 9 positions matching TRBD2. The ends lost 4 bases at V and 2 bases at J; junction bases unmatched: 8. The CDR3 is 16 amino acids. From germline, CDR1 is SGDLS and CDR2 YYNGEE. The CDR3 region is CASSPGLAGFTDTQYF. The CDR3 DNA reads as TGTGCCAGCAGCCCCGGCCTAGCGGGGTTCACAGATACGCAGTATTTT.

V is TRBV14 and J is TRBJ1-6; D is unresolved. The CDR3 is 12 amino acids. The V gene lost 1 base and the J gene lost 12 bases, with 7 bases spanning the gap. CDR1 SGHDN and CDR2 FVKESK come from the germline V gene. Here the CDR3 reads CASSQAQLPLHF. The DNA of the CDR3 is TGTGCCAGCAGCCAAGCCCAATTACCCCTCCACTTT.

J is TRBJ2-7 and V is TRBV5-4; D unresolved. Trimming took off 0 bases at V and 0 bases at J, with 7 bases between the two ends. Germline V gives CDR1 SGHNT, CDR2 YYREEE (reference sequence). This CDR3 contains 14 residues. The CDR3 loop is CASSLDQASYEQYF. DNA for the CDR3: TGTGCCAGCAGCTTGGATCAGGCCTCCTACGAGCAGTACTTC.

The sample holds one count of this clone. The chain recombines TRBV7-2 with TRBJ1-2; possible D gene TRBD1, 6 bases. The length of the CDR3 is 15 residues. The germline V gene encodes CDR1 SGHTA and CDR2 FQGNSA. V was cut by 1 base and J by 3 bases, with 12 bases left in between. For the CDR3, the DNA is TGTGCCAGCAGCTTAGTCAGGGGAAATTACTATGGCTACACCTTC. The encoded protein is CASSLVRGNYYGYTF.

This clone was counted a few times. This CDR3 reads CSVTTGSFGGYTF. As DNA, the CDR3 is TGCAGCGTTACGACAGGCAGTTTTGGCGGCTACACCTTC. The chain carries TRBV29-1 and TRBJ1-2; TRBD1 is a possible D gene (6 bases). CDR3 length: 13 amino acids. Germline assignment: CDR1 SQVTM and CDR2 ANQGSEA. The V gene lost 5 bases and the J gene lost 8 bases, with 18 bases spanning the gap.

The chain combines TRBV6-5 with TRBJ1-2; a weak D match, TRBD1 (6 bases). The CDR3 runs to 14 residues. The V end was cut by 4 bases, the J end by 8 bases, with 17 bases between. The germline V gene has CDR1 MNHEY and CDR2 SVGAGI. The CDR3, as DNA: TGTGCCAGCAGTTCCCCCCAAGGGGGAACGGGCTACACCTTC. As protein: CASSSPQGGTGYTF.

The genes are TRBV7-8 and TRBJ2-2, with TRBD2 as a possible D gene (6 bases). Germline CDR1 is SGHVS and CDR2 is FQNEAQ. The CDR3 extends over 17 amino acids. Between the trimmed V and J ends, which lost 5 bases and 0 bases, there was a span of 16 bases. This chain's CDR3 is CASSPRSGGTNTGELFF. CDR3 DNA: TGTGCCAGCAGCCCCCGGAGTGGGGGGACGAACACCGGGGAGCTGTTTTTT.

The chain combines TRBV2 with TRBJ1-1; TRBD1 matches 7 bases. Per germline, CDR1 SNHLY and CDR2 FYNNEI. Trimming cost V 2 bases and J 8 bases; bases outside gene matches: 8. The CDR3 contains 14 residues. The CDR3 loop is CASSEKGQRAEAFF. The CDR3 nucleotides read TGTGCCAGCAGTGAAAAGGGACAGCGAGCCGAAGCTTTCTTT.

The CDR3 here is CASNGGTGDSEQYF. CDR3 in DNA: TGTGCCAGCAACGGGGGGACAGGGGACTCGGAGCAGTACTTC. The chain recombines TRBV2 with TRBJ2-7, with 10 bases lining up with TRBD1. CDR3 length: 14 residues. Trimming removed 7 bases from V and 7 bases from J; junction bases left unmatched: 10. The germline gives CDR1 SNHLY, CDR2 FYNNEI.

The chain uses TRBV2 and TRBJ1-1; a possible D gene is TRBD1 (6 bases). The CDR3 totals 13 residues. The germline gives CDR1 SNHLY, CDR2 FYNNEI. V lost 3 bases to trimming and J lost 1 base, with 6 bases between them. This chain's CDR3 is CASSDRGNTEAFF. The CDR3 DNA follows: TGTGCCAGCAGTGACAGGGGGAACACTGAAGCTTTCTTT.

The J gene is TRBJ1-3, the V gene TRBV7-9; 7 bases agree with TRBD1. The CDR3 spans 15 residues. With 4 bases clipped from V and 3 bases from J, the junction kept 6 bases outside the gene matches. The germline V gene encodes CDR1 SEHNR and CDR2 FQNEAQ (reference sequence). CDR3 loop: CASSSNRGDGNTIYF. As DNA, the CDR3 is TGTGCCAGCAGCTCTAACAGGGGTGATGGAAACACCATATATTTT.

This chain uses TRBV27 with TRBJ1-1, with a weak D call TRBD1 (5 bases). The length of the CDR3 is 15 residues. CDR1 is MNHEY, CDR2 SMNVEV, per germline (reference sequence). Trimming took 2 bases from V and 4 from J, leaving 14 bases between them. The CDR3 spells CASSLRGVGVTEAFF. In DNA, the CDR3 is TGTGCCAGCAGTTTACGGGGGGTAGGAGTCACTGAAGCTTTCTTT.

The chain employs TRBV28 and TRBJ2-7, with 9 bases identical to TRBD2. The CDR3 extends over 17 amino acids. With V trimmed by 5 bases and J by 3 bases, 14 bases remained unmatched. The germline CDR1 and CDR2 sequences are MDHEN and SYDVKM. CDR3 in DNA: TGTGCCAGCAGTCCACCCCCGGGGAGCGGGAGGAACTACGAGCAGTACTTC. Its protein product is CASSPPPGSGRNYEQYF.

This sequence joins TRBV5-1 and TRBJ2-1; D is undetermined. Trimming left V 2 bases short and J 10 bases short, with 19 bases between. From germline, CDR1 is SGHRS and CDR2 YFSETQ. CDR3 length: 15 amino acids. CDR3 nucleotide sequence: TGCGCCAGCAGCTTAGATGTAGTCGGGTCCTCCGAGCAGTTCTTC. Its protein product is CASSLDVVGSSEQFF.